This TCR beta chain was identified in a study of T cells after yellow fever vaccination (dated by TCRdb to about 2019). Regarding the complete study: The SMART-Seq v4 Ultra Low Input RNA kit was used to prepare libraries from fractions with low cell numbers. To follow T-cell clones before and after primary and booster YFV17D yellow fever vaccination, bulk TCR alpha and beta repertoires were sequenced over time. Two healthy male donors, one aged 18 to 29 and one aged 30 to 40 years, were included in the cohort. Bulk PBMC replicates and cell subsets were isolated from blood drawn at multiple timepoints before and after both primary and secondary immunization.

The paper as a whole reports these results and caveats: Because only two donors were included in the study, the extent to which the findings can be generalized is limited. Compared with the primary T-cell response, the secondary T-cell response was weaker but faster, peaking on day 5 rather than day 15. Because abundant contaminating clonotypes from the bulk population could be contained in FACS-sorted repertoires, computational filtering was required. Most clones expanded after primary vaccination (about 96% of CD4 and 88% of CD8) were re-detected after the booster, suggesting that broad memory maintenance occurred. A small fraction of clonotypes appeared in both the CD4 and CD8 compartments, likely as a result of convergent recombination.

Notes on this clonotype: This clone's antigen is unknown. No base quality values were provided; no much bigger clone lies one nucleotide off.

TCR cDNA was made using 5'RACE template switching, a step that added a universal primer site and unique molecular identifiers. Priming of cDNA synthesis was performed from both the TCR alpha and TCR beta constant segments. Two PCR steps were used to amplify libraries, with sample barcodes and sequencing adapters being added in the second step. Sequencing of libraries was done on Illumina HiSeq 2500 (2x100 bp) or NovaSeq (2x150 bp). Regarding the original processing steps: Demultiplexing of reads and collapsing into UMI consensus sequences were performed with MIGEC, and V(D)J alignment was carried out with MiXCR. Clonotypes responding to the vaccine were identified with edgeR on replicate PBMC samples, with the criteria of FDR below 0.01 and a log2 fold change above 5 up to day 15. Each bulk clonotype received a CD4 or CD8 identity based on whether the sequenced CD4 or CD8 repertoire contained that clonotype at higher abundance. The public reads were run again by TCRdb, first through fastp at Q25 and then through MiXCR, and only productive beta chains were kept. When rows share a CDR3 protein, they turn into one entry using the most common DNA and genes. The V and J calls were determined by TCRdb, not by the authors. The sample contains approximately 550,000 distinct CDR3 sequences, roughly 12% of them found a single time. Roughly 13% of the sample belongs to the ten largest clones.

Read against the paper, the sample's treatment or condition label means: live attenuated yellow fever vaccine strain. At each blood-draw timepoint, two biological replicates of bulk PBMCs were obtained. A standard Ficoll-Paque protocol was used to isolate PBMCs from peripheral blood. RNA was extracted with TriZol from bulk PBMCs, CD4 and CD8 fractions, and dextramer-positive and dextramer-negative fractions. The CDR3 runs 15 amino acids, cysteine and phenylalanine included. Just the 45-base CDR3 DNA is kept, in frame starting at base 1. V is pared back by 0 bases and J by 7 bases, with 17 bases lying between the germline termini. CDR1 and CDR2 are read off the germline V gene as SGHRS and YFSETQ.

The rearranged segments are TRBV5-1 and TRBJ2-7; the D segment could be TRBD2, given 6 matching bases. This specimen consisted of PBMCs, obtained on the day of the yellow fever booster vaccination. This receptor was obtained from a young man who received the YFV17D yellow fever vaccine. The bases read TGCGCCAGCAGCTTGGGGGGGGAGTCTCTTTTAGAGCAGTACTTC. It codes for CASSLGGESLLEQYF. Extended through the reference TRBV5-1 and TRBJ2-7 proteins, this CDR3 yields the full variable domain: KAGVTQTPRYLIKTRGQQVTLSCSPISGHRSVSWYQQTPGQGLQFLFEYFSETQRNKGNFPGRFSGRQFSNSRSEMNVSTLELGDSALYLCASSLGGESLLEQYFGPGTRLTVT.